Listed below are T cell receptor beta chains from one sample, sequenced in a study of cytomegalovirus exposure and HLA in healthy donors. Assay: immunoSEQ multiplex PCR; the TCRdb copy retains only in-frame clones and omits some. This table has some 150,000 clones, over 65% appearing once. The sample consisted of PBMCs. These receptors came from a female donor in good health and CMV-seropositive. Each CDR3 is given with its conserved first and last residue. The order of the fields is J gene, V gene, clone size, D gene, CDR3 protein, CDR3 DNA. The D gene is left open where the match is weak. The size entry is marked missing in some rows and otherwise reads once, few, many or a size class.

TRBJ1-5 TRBV5-1 NA NA CASSSYPRDYSNQPQHF TGCGCCAGCAGCTCCTACCCTCGGGACTATAGCAATCAGCCCCAGCATTTT
TRBJ1-5 TRBV7-8 NA NA CASSLLGVTAHQPQHF TGTGCCAGCAGCTTATTGGGAGTTACAGCCCATCAGCCCCAGCATTTT
TRBJ1-2 TRBV5-6 NA TRBD1 CASSAGPGQGSYGYTF TGTGCCAGCAGCGCGGGTCCGGGACAGGGATCCTATGGCTACACCTTC
TRBJ2-5 TRBV9 NA TRBD2 CASSVGGGSGETQYF TGTGCCAGCAGCGTAGGTGGCGGGAGTGGGGAGACCCAGTACTTC
TRBJ2-3 TRBV7-6 NA TRBD2 CASSPRSGLAGTDTQYF TGTGCCAGCAGCCCCCGATCGGGACTAGCGGGGACAGATACGCAGTATTTT
TRBJ2-2 TRBV7-3 NA NA CASSLSRGLSGGELFF TGTGCCAGCAGCTTAAGTCGCGGGCTAAGTGGCGGGGAGCTGTTTTTT
TRBJ2-7 TRBV5-1 few TRBD2 CASSFEAGENEQYF TGCGCCAGCAGCTTCGAAGCGGGAGAAAACGAGCAGTACTTC
TRBJ1-1 TRBV4-2 NA NA CASSQDTGRKNTEAFF TGTGCCAGCAGCCAAGATACAGGGCGAAAGAACACTGAAGCTTTCTTT
TRBJ1-2 TRBV29-1 NA NA CSVLPEPNYGYTF TGCAGCGTTCTACCGGAGCCTAACTATGGCTACACCTTC
TRBJ2-5 TRBV6-5 NA NA CASSYSMGGETQYF TGTGCCAGCAGTTACTCGATGGGGGGAGAGACCCAGTACTTC
TRBJ2-2 TRBV7-3 once TRBD2 CASSLDVAAGGPGELFF TGTGCCAGCAGCTTAGACGTCGCGGCGGGGGGGCCCGGGGAGCTGTTTTTT
TRBJ2-2 TRBV4-2 few TRBD2 CASSQDLAGATGELFF TGTGCCAGCAGCCAAGATCTAGCGGGAGCCACCGGGGAGCTGTTTTTT
TRBJ2-1 TRBV7-7 NA TRBD2 CASSPGGLAGGVGQFF TGTGCCAGCAGCCCGGGGGGACTAGCGGGGGGGGTCGGGCAGTTCTTC
TRBJ2-7 TRBV11-2 few TRBD1 CASSKSWGGQGHTYEQYF TGTGCCAGCAGCAAAAGTTGGGGGGGACAGGGGCACACCTACGAGCAGTACTTC
TRBJ2-3 TRBV5-1 NA NA CASSLGTDFTSTDTQYF TGCGCCAGCAGCTTGGGGACGGACTTCACCTCCACAGATACGCAGTATTTT
TRBJ2-1 TRBV2 NA TRBD2 CASGTSGTYNEQFF TGTGCCAGCGGGACTAGCGGGACATACAATGAGCAGTTCTTC
TRBJ1-5 TRBV7-2 NA NA CASSLMGPGGNQPQHF TGTGCCAGCAGCTTAATGGGTCCGGGGGGCAATCAGCCCCAGCATTTT
TRBJ1-1 TRBV5-1 NA TRBD1 CASSRTGSNTEAFF TGCGCCAGCAGCCGGACAGGCTCGAACACTGAAGCTTTCTTT
TRBJ2-7 TRBV5-4 once TRBD2 CASSNRALAGVDEQYF TGTGCCAGCAGCAATAGGGCACTAGCGGGGGTAGACGAGCAGTACTTC
TRBJ2-1 TRBV5-5 NA TRBD2 CASSLGLAFSYNEQFF TGTGCCAGCAGCTTGGGACTAGCCTTCTCCTACAATGAGCAGTTCTTC
TRBJ2-7 TRBV29-1 NA NA CNRPGRRSYEQYF TGCAACAGACCGGGGAGGCGCTCCTACGAGCAGTACTTC
TRBJ2-5 TRBV5-4 NA NA CASSRGASLQETQYF TGTGCCAGCAGCCGGGGGGCTTCCCTTCAAGAGACCCAGTACTTC
TRBJ2-7 TRBV7-6 NA NA CASSSTSYEQYF TGTGCCAGCAGCTCGACTAGTTACGAGCAGTACTTC
TRBJ2-7 TRBV2 NA NA CASRQFAAEEQYF TGTGCCAGCCGACAGTTTGCTGCGGAGGAGCAGTACTTC
TRBJ1-1 TRBV10-3 NA NA CAISKQGDTEAFF TGTGCCATCAGTAAGCAGGGTGACACTGAAGCTTTCTTT
TRBJ2-3 TRBV7-3 once NA CASSPSDRTDTQYF TGTGCCAGCAGCCCTAGCGACCGCACAGATACGCAGTATTTT
TRBJ1-2 TRBV19 NA TRBD1 CASSRDSLNGYTF TGTGCCAGTAGTCGGGACAGCTTAAATGGCTACACCTTC
TRBJ1-2 TRBV5-8 NA NA CASRPPGGYGYTF TGTGCCAGCCGCCCCCCGGGAGGCTATGGCTACACCTTC
TRBJ2-2 TRBV5-1 NA NA CASSPRPRDGELFF TGCGCCAGCAGCCCCCGGCCCAGGGACGGGGAGCTGTTTTTT
TRBJ2-5 TRBV28 NA NA CASSLGGARETQYF TGTGCCAGCAGTTTGGGGGGGGCTCGAGAGACCCAGTACTTC
TRBJ2-5 TRBV5-1 NA TRBD1 CASSERTGIEGTQYF TGCGCCAGCAGCGAACGGACAGGGATAGAAGGGACCCAGTACTTC
TRBJ2-7 TRBV11-3 NA TRBD1 CASSHRGPYEQYF TGTGCCAGCAGCCACAGGGGTCCCTACGAGCAGTACTTC
TRBJ1-1 TRBV6-6 few NA CASSHDTEAFF TGTGCCAGCAGTCATGACACTGAAGCTTTCTTT
TRBJ1-3 TRBV11-2 NA NA CASSLLGGGNTIYF TGTGCCAGCAGCCTCCTAGGGGGTGGAAACACCATATATTTT
TRBJ2-5 TRBV28 NA NA CASSEAKTQYF TGTGCCAGCAGCGAAGCTAAGACCCAGTACTTC
TRBJ1-1 TRBV2 medium-sized NA CASSRGIEAFF TGTGCCAGCAGCCGGGGGATTGAAGCTTTCTTT
TRBJ2-3 TRBV5-3 NA TRBD2 CARSLPLAGNTDTQYF TGTGCCAGAAGCTTGCCCCTAGCGGGGAACACAGATACGCAGTATTTT
TRBJ2-1 TRBV19 few TRBD2 CATSLAGERSSSNEQFF TGTGCCACCTCACTAGCGGGAGAGAGGTCAAGTTCCAATGAGCAGTTCTTC
TRBJ1-2 TRBV16 once TRBD1 CASSQRTGGYGYTF TGTGCCAGCAGCCAACGGACAGGGGGCTATGGCTACACCTTC
TRBJ1-4 TRBV19 NA NA CASSIAASNEKLFF TGTGCCAGTAGTATAGCAGCGTCCAATGAAAAACTGTTTTTT